The clone carrying this T cell receptor (beta chain) was detected once. Produced via immunoSEQ multiplex PCR; TCRdb's table is partial and in-frame only. The repertoire holds about 83,000 clones, with about 89% as singletons. This CDR3 is 14 amino acids long. In germline, CDR1 is SSHAT, CDR2 FNYEAQ (reference sequence). V trimming: 5 bases; J trimming: 2 bases; junction bases outside the gene matches: 5. These data are taken from a study of T cell changes during pregnancy in multiple sclerosis. The material was PBMCs, obtained in the first trimester of pregnancy. The sequence came from a female donor in good health, serving as a control in a pregnancy study. Some clones in this sample may be carry-over from other donors' samples. The chain combines TRBV7-7 with TRBJ2-7; TRBD1 matches 8 bases. CDR3 sequence reads: CASSRRDRPYEQYF. CDR3 coding DNA: TGTGCCAGCAGCCGCCGGGACAGGCCCTACGAGCAGTACTTC.